A selection of T cell receptor beta chains follows, all from one sample in a study of Graves' ophthalmopathy and Graves' hyperthyroidism. TCRdb independently ran MiXCR on the multiplex PCR reads; one entry per CDR3 protein. Altogether approximately 410,000 distinct CDR3 sequences are present, less than 20% being singletons, with the ten largest covering 7%. The sequenced material came from peripheral blood. These receptor sequences come from a woman aged 18-29 years with stable Graves' hyperthyroidism. Both conserved end residues are part of each CDR3. A D gene is named only where the DNA matches it firmly. Not every row has a clone size; where given, it reads once, few, many or a size class.

TRBV12-3/TRBV12-4	few	TRBD2	15	TRBJ2-2	CASSSTSGVTGELFF	TGTGCCAGCAGTTCCACGAGCGGGGTCACCGGGGAGCTGTTTTTT
TRBV12-3/TRBV12-4	many	-	14	TRBJ1-3	CASSLTGKVNTIYF	TGTGCCAGCAGTTTAACAGGGAAGGTAAACACCATATATTTT
TRBV5-1	many	TRBD1	14	TRBJ2-7	CASSGTGTGFEQYF	TGCGCCAGCAGCGGGACCGGGACAGGGTTCGAGCAGTACTTC
TRBV11-2	few	-	16	TRBJ1-2	CASSGWGHTRVIGYTF	TGTGCCAGCAGCGGGTGGGGACATACCCGCGTCATTGGCTACACCTTC
TRBV5-4	many	-	18	TRBJ2-4	CASSSRFDAGLAKNIQYF	TGTGCCAGCAGCTCCCGTTTTGATGCGGGACTAGCCAAAAACATTCAGTACTTC
TRBV5-1	many	-	17	TRBJ2-2	CASSLGPSGRETGELFF	TGCGCCAGCAGCTTGGGCCCTTCGGGACGGGAGACCGGGGAGCTGTTTTTT
TRBV11-3	many	-	15	TRBJ1-2	CASSPVSTETYGYTF	TGTGCCAGCAGCCCCGTTTCGACAGAGACCTATGGCTACACCTTC
TRBV12-3/TRBV12-4	-	TRBD2	15	TRBJ2-2	CASSALGGDTGELFF	TGTGCCAGCAGCGCTCTTGGGGGGGACACCGGGGAGCTGTTTTTT
TRBV12-3/TRBV12-4	many	-	8	TRBJ1-2	CASSLSTF	TGTGCCAGCAGTTTATCCACCTTC
TRBV6-1	many	TRBD1	11	TRBJ2-7	CACGTGHEQYF	TGTGCCTGCGGGACAGGCCACGAGCAGTACTTC
TRBV7-2	many	TRBD1	18	TRBJ1-2	CASSLSRDRPASFYGYTF	TGTGCCAGCAGCTTATCCCGGGACAGACCGGCTTCCTTCTATGGCTACACCTTC
TRBV12-5	many	-	15	TRBJ1-1	CASGLSLGSNTEAFF	TGTGCTAGTGGTTTGTCCCTTGGATCGAACACTGAAGCTTTCTTT
TRBV3-1	-	TRBD2	16	TRBJ2-2	CASSQVGGANTGELFF	TGTGCCAGCAGCCAAGTCGGGGGGGCCAACACCGGGGAGCTGTTTTTT
TRBV12-3/TRBV12-4	many	TRBD1	15	TRBJ1-2	CASSPSWGQIYGYTF	TGTGCCAGCAGTCCCAGTTGGGGACAGATATATGGCTACACCTTC
TRBV11-2	many	-	14	TRBJ1-6	CASSLGDRYSPLHF	TGTGCCAGCAGCTTAGGTGACCGCTATTCACCCCTCCACTTT
TRBV2	-	-	14	TRBJ2-7	CASWGSPVFYEQYF	TGTGCCAGCTGGGGCAGCCCCGTATTCTACGAGCAGTACTTC
TRBV7-2	many	TRBD1	15	TRBJ2-7	CASSLPGTGSWEQYF	TGTGCCAGCAGCTTACCCGGGACAGGGTCGTGGGAGCAGTACTTC
TRBV4-2	many	TRBD1	15	TRBJ1-1	CASSHPQGMNTEAFF	TGTGCCAGCAGCCACCCACAGGGGATGAACACTGAAGCTTTCTTT
TRBV12-3/TRBV12-4	few	TRBD2	15	TRBJ2-7	CASSLQRGYSYEQYF	TGTGCCAGCAGTTTACAGCGGGGGTACTCCTACGAGCAGTACTTC
TRBV4-1	many	-	17	TRBJ1-1	CASSQDWGIRGDTEAFF	TGCGCCAGCAGCCAAGACTGGGGGATACGGGGGGACACTGAAGCTTTCTTT
TRBV6-1	once	-	16	TRBJ2-5	CASSEISGRAKETQYF	TGTGCCAGCAGTGAAATCAGCGGCAGGGCGAAAGAGACCCAGTACTTC
TRBV15	many	TRBD1	16	TRBJ2-7	CATSRDSPGQGDEQYF	TGTGCCACCAGCAGAGATTCCCCCGGACAGGGGGACGAGCAGTACTTC
TRBV11-2	few	TRBD2	18	TRBJ2-3	CASSLDSLAGTIGDTQYF	TGTGCCAGCAGCTTAGACTCCCTAGCGGGGACTATTGGAGATACGCAGTATTTT